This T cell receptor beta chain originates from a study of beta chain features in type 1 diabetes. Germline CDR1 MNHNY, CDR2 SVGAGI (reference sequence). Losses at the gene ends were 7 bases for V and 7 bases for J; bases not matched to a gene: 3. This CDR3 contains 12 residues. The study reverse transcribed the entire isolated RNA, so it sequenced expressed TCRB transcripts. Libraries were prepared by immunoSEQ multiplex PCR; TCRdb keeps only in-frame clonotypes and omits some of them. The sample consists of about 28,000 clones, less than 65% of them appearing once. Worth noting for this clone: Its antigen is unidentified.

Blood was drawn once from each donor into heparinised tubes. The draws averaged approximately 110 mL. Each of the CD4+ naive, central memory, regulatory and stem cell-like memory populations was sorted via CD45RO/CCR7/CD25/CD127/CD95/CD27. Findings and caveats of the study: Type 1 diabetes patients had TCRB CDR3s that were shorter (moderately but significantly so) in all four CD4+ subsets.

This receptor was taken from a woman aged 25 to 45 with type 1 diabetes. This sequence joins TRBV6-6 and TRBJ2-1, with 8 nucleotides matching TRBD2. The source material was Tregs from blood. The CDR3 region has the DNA TGTGCCAGCACCAGCGGGAGTAATGAGCAGTTCTTC. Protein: CASTSGSNEQFF.